A single sample is the source of the 22 T cell receptor beta chains below, sequenced in a study of T cells in localized non-small cell lung cancer. Repertoires were generated with immunoSEQ multiplex PCR, while TCRdb's copy carries only in-frame clones and drops some. The sample lists fewer than 3,000 clones; 20% to 30% were seen once. This material consisted of lung tumor tissue, taken before any cancer treatment. The receptors were sampled from a woman aged 35-75 years with stage I lung adenocarcinoma.

This clone was counted a few times. This sequence joins TRBV6-8 and TRBJ2-5, with D unresolved. Germline lookup yields CDR1 MNHGY and CDR2 SAAAGT. The CDR3 extends over 15 amino acids. Between the trimmed V and J ends, which lost 10 bases and 5 bases, there was a span of 23 bases. Here the CDR3 DNA reads TGTGCCATCAGACATGACAAGTCATTCCGGGAGACCCAGTACTTC. Translating it yields CAIRHDKSFRETQYF.

V gene TRBV29-1 combines with J gene TRBJ1-2, with D possibly TRBD1 on 5 matching bases. Trimming left V 4 bases short and J 4 bases short, with 13 bases between. The germline CDR1 and CDR2 sequences are SQVTM and ANQGSEA. This CDR3 spans 13 amino acids. The CDR3 region is CSVAPGDGYGYTF. CDR3 DNA: TGCAGCGTTGCACCTGGGGACGGCTATGGCTACACCTTC. The complete variable domain, with remaining parts taken from reference TRBV29-1 and TRBJ1-2, reads SAVISQKPSRDICQRGTSLTIQCQVDSQVTMMFWYRQQPGQSLTLIATANQGSEATYESGFVIDKFPISRPNLTFSTLTVSNMSPEDSSIYLCSVAPGDGYGYTFGSGTRLTVV.

The V and J genes are TRBV6-8 and TRBJ2-2; D remains ambiguous. Germline V gene data show CDR1 as MNHGY and CDR2 as SAAAGT. This CDR3 is built from 15 residues. The V end was cut by 6 bases, the J end by 3 bases, with 14 bases between. DNA for the CDR3: TGTGCCAGCAGACCCGTGGGCGCGGACACCGGGGAGCTGTTTTTT. Protein sequence: CASRPVGADTGELFF.

The chain couples TRBV18 to TRBJ2-6; TRBD2 matches 7 bases. Germline trimming cut 2 bases from V and 0 bases from J; bases unmatched to any gene: 10. Germline V CDR1 and CDR2: KGHSH, LQKENI. CDR3 length: 19 amino acids. CDR3 residues: CASSPFREGLSSGANVLTF. In DNA, the CDR3 is TGTGCCAGCTCACCATTTAGGGAGGGACTAAGCTCTGGGGCCAACGTCCTGACTTTC.

V gene TRBV10-2 combines with J gene TRBJ1-1; D is ambiguous. CDR3 length equals 13 residues. Deletions cut 8 bases from V and 3 bases from J, with 13 bases between. Germline CDR1 and CDR2: WSHSY and SAAADI. CDR3 nucleotides: TGCGCCAGCTCGAGGGAGATTGACACTGAAGCTTTCTTT. It is translated as CASSREIDTEAFF.

Only a few counts were recorded for this clone. V and J are TRBV30 and TRBJ2-3, with 8 bases matching TRBD2. The CDR3 runs 13 residues. V was clipped by 4 bases and J by 5 bases; unmatched bases: 5. Germline V gene sequence: CDR1 GTSNPN, CDR2 SVGIG (reference sequence). The CDR3 here is CAWIGTRGDTQYF. CDR3 DNA: TGTGCCTGGATTGGGACTAGAGGAGATACGCAGTATTTT.

This clone was seen a few times. The chain employs TRBV28 and TRBJ1-1; D remains unclear. V gave up 5 bases and J gave up 2 bases, with 9 bases separating them. Germline V gene sequence: CDR1 MDHEN, CDR2 SYDVKM. CDR3 length: 13 residues. CDR3 in amino acids: CASSNHANTEAFF. Here the CDR3 DNA reads TGTGCCAGCAGTAACCATGCTAACACTGAAGCTTTCTTT.

The rearrangement uses TRBV10-2 and TRBJ2-7; D ambiguous. This CDR3 contains 12 residues. Trimming removed 5 bases from V and 6 bases from J, with 11 bases in between. Germline values: CDR1 WSHSY, CDR2 SAAADI. In DNA, the CDR3 is TGCGCCAGCAGTATCCTCGCGTCCGAGCAGTACTTC. Residues: CASSILASEQYF.

The rearrangement links TRBV6-8 to TRBJ2-7, with 13 bases identical to TRBD2. This CDR3 has 15 residues. Germline-derived CDR1 and CDR2 are MNHGY and SAAAGT. V shed 6 bases and J 0 bases; nucleotides not matched to a gene: 2. CDR3 region: CASRRTSGSSYEQYF. The CDR3 nucleotides read TGTGCCAGCAGAAGGACTAGCGGGAGCTCCTACGAGCAGTACTTC.

Judged by abundance, this clone is large (0.1 to 1%). The chain uses TRBV9 and TRBJ2-1, with 12 bases aligning to TRBD2. J gave up 0 bases and V 5 bases, and 6 bases lay outside the gene matches. The CDR3 covers 17 residues. CDR1 is SGDLS and CDR2 is YYNGEE in the germline V gene. The CDR3 DNA reads TGTGCCAGCAGTGAGTCGACTAGCGGGAGCTCCTACAATGAGCAGTTCTTC. Translated, it gives CASSESTSGSSYNEQFF. The full variable domain, completed using reference TRBV9 and TRBJ2-1, is DSGVTQTPKHLITATGQRVTLRCSPRSGDLSVYWYQQSLDQGLQFLIQYYNGEERAKGNILERFSAQQFPDLHSELNLSSLELGDSALYFCASSESTSGSSYNEQFFGPGTRLTVL.

The V call is TRBV18, the J call TRBJ2-1, with TRBD1 matching 8 bases. V lost 0 bases, J lost 5 bases, and 12 bases stayed unmatched. The CDR3 loop spans 18 amino acids. The germline V gene encodes CDR1 KGHSH and CDR2 LQKENI. The CDR3: CASSPPGQGGFRDNEQFF. The CDR3 nucleotides read TGTGCCAGCTCACCACCCGGACAGGGTGGGTTTCGCGACAATGAGCAGTTCTTC.

This clone is labeled as medium-sized. The rearrangement links TRBV30 to TRBJ2-1; no clear D. With 1 base removed from V and 12 bases from J, the gap between germline ends came to 10 bases. The CDR3 is made up of 11 amino acids. Germline V CDR1 and CDR2: GTSNPN, SVGIG (reference sequence). In nucleotides, the CDR3 is TGTGCCTGGAGTGGTGGCGGCTGGCAGTTCTTC. Amino acids: CAWSGGGWQFF.

The chain has TRBV9 and TRBJ2-3, with D tentatively TRBD2 (6 bases). In germline, CDR1 is SGDLS, CDR2 YYNGEE. Trimming stripped 6 bases from V and 3 bases from J, with 23 bases between. This CDR3 region has 17 residues. The CDR3 region has the DNA TGTGCCAGCATTGAAGCGGGTTCTGGCTTTTGGACAGATACGCAGTATTTT. Its protein is CASIEAGSGFWTDTQYF. Together with reference TRBV9 and TRBJ2-3, the CDR3 gives the full variable domain: DSGVTQTPKHLITATGQRVTLRCSPRSGDLSVYWYQQSLDQGLQFLIQYYNGEERAKGNILERFSAQQFPDLHSELNLSSLELGDSALYFCASIEAGSGFWTDTQYFGPGTRLTVL.

The chain combines TRBV28 with TRBJ2-3; D is uncertain. CDR3 size: 16 residues. Germline V gene sequence: CDR1 MDHEN, CDR2 SYDVKM. Trimming took 2 bases from V and 0 from J, leaving 12 bases between them. CDR3 residues: CASSLVAATSTDTQYF. CDR3 nucleotides: TGTGCCAGCAGTTTAGTAGCTGCAACTAGCACAGATACGCAGTATTTT.

This chain uses TRBV6-8 with TRBJ1-2, with 7 bases aligning to TRBD1. The CDR3 runs to 17 residues. Germline V gene data show CDR1 as MNHGY and CDR2 as SAAAGT. J lost 8 bases, V lost 6 bases, and 21 bases had no gene match. DNA of the CDR3: TGTGCCAGCAGCCCCACACCTTCCGGGACAGCGATGCGGGGCTACACCTTC. It encodes CASSPTPSGTAMRGYTF.

The chain uses TRBV19 and TRBJ2-7; the D gene could be TRBD1 or TRBD2 (5 bases each). Germline V gene data show CDR1 as LNHDA and CDR2 as SQIVND (reference sequence). V lost 8 bases to trimming and J lost 1 base, with 18 bases between them. The CDR3 consists of 15 residues. The CDR3 reads CASQEQGDLSYEQYF. For the CDR3, the DNA is TGTGCCAGTCAGGAGCAAGGGGACCTATCCTACGAGCAGTACTTC. Based on the CDR3 plus reference TRBV19 and TRBJ2-7, the full variable domain is DGGITQSPKYLFRKEGQNVTLSCEQNLNHDAMYWYRQDPGQGLRLIYYSQIVNDFQKGDIAEGYSVSREKKESFPLTVTSAQKNPTAFYLCASQEQGDLSYEQYFGPGTRLTVT.

This clone is large in the sample. This chain joins TRBV11-3 and TRBJ1-1; 7 bases match TRBD1. Germline CDR1 SGHNT, CDR2 YENEEA. V was pared by 0 bases and J by 6 bases, with 13 bases of the junction left unmatched. This CDR3 spans 17 amino acids. Written as DNA, the CDR3 is TGTGCCAGCAGCTTAGAGTACGTGTGGCAGGGGGTTTCTGAAGCTTTCTTT. It specifies CASSLEYVWQGVSEAFF.

The chain carries TRBV19 and TRBJ1-5; D remains unclear. V gave up 3 bases and J gave up 0 bases, with 9 bases separating them. This CDR3 has 15 residues. Germline assignment: CDR1 LNHDA and CDR2 SQIVND (reference sequence). The CDR3 loop reads CASSMSAHSNQPQHF. The CDR3 DNA reads as TGTGCCAGTAGTATGAGCGCCCATAGCAATCAGCCCCAGCATTTT.

This clone is termed medium-sized. The V call is TRBV6-8, the J call TRBJ2-7; maybe TRBD1 (6 bases). The CDR3 totals 14 residues. Germline loops: CDR1 MNHGY, CDR2 SAAAGT. V was clipped by 2 bases and J by 6 bases, with 14 bases between them. The CDR3, as DNA: TGTGCCAGCAGTTACGATTCAGGGGTTGGCGAGCAGTACTTC. It translates to CASSYDSGVGEQYF.

The rearrangement joins TRBV6-8 to TRBJ1-1; tentatively, D is TRBD1 (5 bases). Trimming cost V 5 bases and J 4 bases, with 14 bases left between them. CDR3 length: 14 residues. Germline CDR1 reads MNHGY; CDR2 reads SAAAGT. For the CDR3, the DNA is TGTGCCAGCAGTGACGGGGGTTTCGGCACTGAAGCTTTCTTT. Its protein is CASSDGGFGTEAFF.

This chain links TRBV28 with TRBJ2-3; 8 positions match TRBD2. Per germline, CDR1 MDHEN and CDR2 SYDVKM. V lost 6 bases and J lost 1; bases outside the gene matches: 12. This CDR3 has 17 amino acids. CDR3 amino acids: CASSHLSGGHRTDTQYF. The CDR3 bases are TGTGCCAGCAGCCACCTATCGGGGGGGCATCGCACAGATACGCAGTATTTT.

The V call is TRBV6-8, the J call TRBJ2-3, with TRBD1 identical over 8 bases. The junction had 9 bases not matched to a gene; V was cut back by 5 bases and J by 2 bases. The CDR3 has 16 residues. Germline-derived CDR1 and CDR2 are MNHGY and SAAAGT. The CDR3 sequence is CASSRSSGQDTDTQYF. DNA for the CDR3: TGTGCCAGCAGTCGTTCTTCGGGACAGGACACAGATACGCAGTATTTT.